This TCR beta chain was found in a study of T cell repertoires in cytomegalovirus infection. Overall study: CMV epitopes, recently identified HLA-C-restricted and well-studied HLA-B-restricted, were used.

The germline V gene has CDR1 LNHDA and CDR2 SQIVND (reference sequence). The ends were cut back, 6 bases at V and 0 bases at J, with 12 bases in the middle. The CDR3 extends over 16 amino acids. One entry per CDR3 protein results from TCRdb running MiXCR on the reads. The sample consists of 250,000 to 400,000 distinct CDR3 sequences, roughly 25% of them appearing once. A word on this clonotype: Its matching antigen is unknown.

The V call is TRBV19, the J call TRBJ1-6, with D hard to call. This specimen consisted of cultured PBMCs, obtained from culture after CMV antigen stimulation. The receptor comes from a human donor in good health (CMV status not recorded). Some clones in this sample may be carry-over from other donors' samples. CDR3 sequence reads: CASRRSESSYNSPLHF. The CDR3 nucleotides read TGTGCCAGTAGGAGGAGTGAGAGCTCCTATAATTCACCCCTCCACTTT.